This T cell receptor beta chain was documented in a study of cytomegalovirus exposure and HLA in healthy donors. The PCR employed 60 Vbeta primers together with 13 Jbeta primers. The repertoire was sequenced with immunoSEQ multiplex PCR; TCRdb's copy has only in-frame clones and lacks some. The listing contains 70,000 to 80,000 clones. At sampling all donors were nominally healthy, likely with unrecorded immune exposures. Findings and limits, study-wide: V- and J-gene trimming in TCR beta was tied to a missense DCLRE1C variant by an analysis performed later. Immune exposure was documented only through CMV serostatus. The listing of 150 to 200 TCR beta chains classed them as cytomegalovirus-associated.

A note on this clone: Its antigen is as yet unknown.

The germline V gene encodes CDR1 MNHNY and CDR2 SVGAGI (reference sequence). Trimming cost V 6 bases and J 3 bases, with 9 bases left between them. The CDR3 runs 14 residues. The specimen sequenced was PBMCs. The chain is built from TRBV6-6 and TRBJ1-6; D not certain. The source of this sequence is a man aged 40-50 years in good health and CMV-seronegative. In nucleotides, the CDR3 is TGTGCCAGCAGCCCCCGAGACTATAATTCACCCCTCCACTTT. Protein sequence: CASSPRDYNSPLHF.